Included here is one T cell receptor (beta chain) sequence, with context. The data derive from a study of shared clonotypes between healthy human individuals. Study-wide context: Three plates each covered CD4 naive and memory; CD8 naive two, CD8 memory one.

Only in-frame clones appear in the TCRdb table, and some are missing; sequencing was by immunoSEQ multiplex PCR. This table holds some 1.1 million clones, approximately 80% found once. This clonotype originated in a man aged 18 to 30 in good health. Some clones in this sample may be carry-over from other donors' samples. Sequencing used memory CD4+ T cells from PBMCs. As for subset: CD45RA-negative fraction.

Here the CDR3 reads CASRGGTYEQYF. The CDR3 region has the DNA TGTGCCAGCAGGGGCGGGACCTACGAGCAGTACTTC. V usage is TRBV2 and J usage is TRBJ2-7; D is perhaps TRBD2 (6 bases). Germline lookup yields CDR1 SNHLY and CDR2 FYNNEI. The CDR3 length is 12 residues. The V and J ends lost 6 bases and 2 bases respectively, with 8 bases between them.